These 3 T cell receptor beta chains were sequenced from one sample in a study of OX40 agonist ivuxolimab in advanced cancers. Only in-frame clones appear in the TCRdb table, and some are missing; sequencing was by immunoSEQ multiplex PCR. Of tens of thousands of clones listed, around 82% were seen once; the top ten hold approximately 2%. Sequenced material: CD4+ or CD8+ T cells sorted from blood, taken in a trial of the OX40 agonist ivuxolimab. These TCRs come from an adult with an advanced solid tumor such as melanoma, head and neck, liver or kidney cancer.

The J gene is TRBJ1-2, the V gene TRBV6-6; no reliable D call. Germline CDR1 reads MNHNY; CDR2 reads SVGAGI (reference sequence). Trimming left V 4 bases short and J 7 bases short, with 10 bases between. CDR3 length equals 12 residues. CDR3 in DNA: TGTGCCAGCAGTTCGATGAGGGTTGGCTACACCTTC. Its translation: CASSSMRVGYTF.

In DNA form, the CDR3 reads TGTGCCAGTCGGGGGGGGATGGCAGATACGCAGTATTTT. Its translation: CASRGGMADTQYF. The chain carries TRBV27 and TRBJ2-3; 8 bases fit TRBD2. CDR1 and CDR2 (germline): MNHEY, SMNVEV (reference sequence). This CDR3 contains 13 residues. With V trimmed by 9 bases and J by 4 bases, 6 bases remained unmatched.

This clone was seen a single time. The gene calls are TRBV18 and TRBJ1-4, with unresolved D. V lost 0 bases and J lost 2, with 13 bases in between. The germline V gene encodes CDR1 KGHSH and CDR2 LQKENI. The CDR3 has 17 amino acids. The CDR3 sequence is CASSPPNRAGTNEKLFF. CDR3 in DNA: TGTGCCAGCTCACCACCTAATCGAGCGGGGACTAATGAAAAACTGTTTTTT.